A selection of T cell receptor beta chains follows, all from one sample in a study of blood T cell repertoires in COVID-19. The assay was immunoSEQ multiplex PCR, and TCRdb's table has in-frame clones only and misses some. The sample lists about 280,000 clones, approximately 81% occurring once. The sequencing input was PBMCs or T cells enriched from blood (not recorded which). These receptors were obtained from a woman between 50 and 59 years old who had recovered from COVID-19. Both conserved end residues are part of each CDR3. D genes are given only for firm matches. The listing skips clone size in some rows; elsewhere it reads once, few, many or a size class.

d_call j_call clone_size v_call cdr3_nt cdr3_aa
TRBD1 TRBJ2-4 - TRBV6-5 TGTGCCAGCAGTTACTCCTTCGGACAGGGAAACATTCAGTACTTC CASSYSFGQGNIQYF
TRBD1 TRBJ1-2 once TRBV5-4 TGTGCCAGCAGCTGGGACAGGACTGACTATGGCTACACCTTC CASSWDRTDYGYTF
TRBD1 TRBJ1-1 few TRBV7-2 TGTGCCAGCAGCTTTCGGTCCAGGGGGCTTGCAGGCACTGAAGCTTTCTTT CASSFRSRGLAGTEAFF
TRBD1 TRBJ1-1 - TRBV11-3 TGTGCCAGCAGCTTCGGGACAGACCTTGAAGCTTTCTTT CASSFGTDLEAFF
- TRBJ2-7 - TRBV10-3 TGTGCCATCAGTGAGTCTGGAGGACAGAATTCCGAAATTACCTACGAGCAGTACTTC CAISESGGQNSEITYEQYF
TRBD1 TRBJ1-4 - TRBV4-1 TGCGCCAGCAGTTTTGCAGGGGGCGAAAAACTGTTTTTT CASSFAGGEKLFF
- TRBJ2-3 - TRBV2 TGTGCCACCCAGACGGGAGGCACAGATACGCAGTATTTT CATQTGGTDTQYF
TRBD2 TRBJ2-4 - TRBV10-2 TGCGCCAGCCTCTCAAAGGGGGCGGGAGGGGTAGCCAAAAACATTCAGTACTTC CASLSKGAGGVAKNIQYF
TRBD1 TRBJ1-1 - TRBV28 TGTGCCATCCAATCGACAGGGCTGAACACTGAAGCTTTCTTT CAIQSTGLNTEAFF
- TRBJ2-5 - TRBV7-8 TGTGCCAGCAGCTCTGGACTTACCAAAGAGACCCAGTACTTC CASSSGLTKETQYF
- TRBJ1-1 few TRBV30 TGTGCCTGGAGGTCGGGGGGGGTAACTGAAGCTTTCTTT CAWRSGGVTEAFF
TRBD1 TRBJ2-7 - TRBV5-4 TGTGCCAGCAGCGAGGGACAGCCAATTGCCATTTACGAGCAGTACTTC CASSEGQPIAIYEQYF
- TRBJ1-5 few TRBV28 TGTGCTATGGGGGAGGGGGGCAATCAGCCCCAGCATTTT CAMGEGGNQPQHF
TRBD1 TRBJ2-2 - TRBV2 TGTGCCAGCACCCGGGACAGACCTAACACCGGGGAGCTGTTTTTT CASTRDRPNTGELFF
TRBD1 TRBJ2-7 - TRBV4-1 TGCGCCAGCAGCCAAGATGGGGGACAGACCTCCTACGAGCAGTACTTC CASSQDGGQTSYEQYF
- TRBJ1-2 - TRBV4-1 TGCGCCAGCAGCCAAGTACCAGGGTCCACTAACTATGGCTACACCTTC CASSQVPGSTNYGYTF
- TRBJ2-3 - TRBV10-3 TGTGCCATCAGTAGTAGCGGACTCACAGATACGCAGTATTTT CAISSSGLTDTQYF
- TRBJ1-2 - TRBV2 TGTGCCAGCAGTGTTCAGGGCGTCTCCGGAGGCTACACCTTC CASSVQGVSGGYTF
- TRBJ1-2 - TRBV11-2 TGTGCCAGCAGCTTAGATCAGGGGTTGGGTAATGGCTACACCTTC CASSLDQGLGNGYTF
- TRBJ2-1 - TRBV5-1 TGCGCCAGCAGCTTGGGCAGGCTGAGCTCCTACAATGAGCAGTTCTTC CASSLGRLSSYNEQFF
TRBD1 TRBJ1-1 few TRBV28 TGTGCCAGCAGACCGCCGGGACAGAAGAACTTAAACACTGAAGCTTTCTTT CASRPPGQKNLNTEAFF
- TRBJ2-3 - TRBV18 TGTGCCAGCTCATACCACGTCGGCGGGGAGAGCACAGATACGCAGTATTTT CASSYHVGGESTDTQYF
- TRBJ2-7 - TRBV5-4 TGTGCCAGCAGCCTCCGGGAGTCCTACGAGCAGTACTTC CASSLRESYEQYF
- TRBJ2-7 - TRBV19 TGTGCCAGTAGTATAGATCCGGAGAGCTCCTACGAGCAGTACTTC CASSIDPESSYEQYF
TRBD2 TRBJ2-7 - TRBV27 TGTGCCAGCAGTCGAGGGACTAGCGGATACGAGCAGTACTTC CASSRGTSGYEQYF
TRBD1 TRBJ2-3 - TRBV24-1 TGTGCCACCAGTGATCCCGGACAGGGGGCGTGGGATACGCAGTATTTT CATSDPGQGAWDTQYF
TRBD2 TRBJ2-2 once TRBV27 TGTGCCAGCAGTGCTAGCGGGAGGGACACCGGGGAGCTGTTTTTT CASSASGRDTGELFF
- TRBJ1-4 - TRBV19 TGTGCCAGTACCACCCCCCGGGGACTAATAGTTGGAAAACTGTTTTTT CASTTPRGLIVGKLFF
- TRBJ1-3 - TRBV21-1 TGTGCCAGCAGCACGAACGAGGACAGCTCTGGAAACACCATATATTTT CASSTNEDSSGNTIYF
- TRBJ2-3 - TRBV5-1 TGCGCCAGCAGCCACACCCAGGGTGCAGATACGCAGTATTTT CASSHTQGADTQYF
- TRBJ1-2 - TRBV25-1 TGTGCCAGCAGTTCCGACAGCGATTATGGCTACACCTTC CASSSDSDYGYTF
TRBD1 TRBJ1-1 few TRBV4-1 TGCGCCAGCAGCCTTATAACAGCGGGACAGGGTGGGACTGAAGCTTTCTTT CASSLITAGQGGTEAFF
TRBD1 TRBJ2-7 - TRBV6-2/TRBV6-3 TGTGCCAGCAGTTCCGGGACAGGGTGGCCCTTCTACGAGCAGTACTTC CASSSGTGWPFYEQYF
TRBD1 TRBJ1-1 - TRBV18 TGTGCCAGCTCACCAAAACAGGGGTCGGATGAAGCTTTCTTT CASSPKQGSDEAFF
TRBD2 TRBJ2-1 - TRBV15 TGTGCCACCAGCACCCGCCTGGGACTAGTTTTCAATGAGCAGTTCTTC CATSTRLGLVFNEQFF
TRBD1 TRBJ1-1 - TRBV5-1 TGCGCCAGCAGCTTGCGACAGGGGCCCACTGAAGCTTTCTTT CASSLRQGPTEAFF
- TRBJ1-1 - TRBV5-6 TGTGCCAGCAGCGGACAGCTTAGGGGCACTGAAGCTTTCTTT CASSGQLRGTEAFF
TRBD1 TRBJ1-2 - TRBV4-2 TGTGCCAGCAGCCAAAGGGGGCGAAACTATGGCTACACCTTC CASSQRGRNYGYTF
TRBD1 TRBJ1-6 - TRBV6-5 TGTGCCAGCAGTAAACAGGGGCGAGGTTCACCCCTCCACTTT CASSKQGRGSPLHF
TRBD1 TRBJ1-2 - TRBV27 TGTGCCAGCAGTTTATCGACAGGGGGGGGCTATGGCTACACCTTC CASSLSTGGGYGYTF
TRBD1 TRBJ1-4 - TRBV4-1 TGCGCCAGCAGCCAAGATCTAGGATCGAGGGCAGGGGGTAATGAAAAACTGTTTTTT CASSQDLGSRAGGNEKLFF
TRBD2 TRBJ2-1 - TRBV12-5 TGTGCTAGCCTAGGGACTAGCGGGGAATCTTACAATGAGCAGTTCTTC CASLGTSGESYNEQFF
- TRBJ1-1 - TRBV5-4 TGTGCCAGCAGCCCACAGGGTGTGAACACTGAAGCTTTCTTT CASSPQGVNTEAFF
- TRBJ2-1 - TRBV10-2 TGCGCCAGCAGAGCAACTAAAAAAGCAGGACTCTACAATGAGCAGTTCTTC CASRATKKAGLYNEQFF
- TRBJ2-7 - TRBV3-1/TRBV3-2 TGTGCCAGCAGTGCGGCTTACGAGCAGTACTTC CASSAAYEQYF
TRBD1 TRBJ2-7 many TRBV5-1 TGCGCCAGCAGCTCCAACCCCGGGACAGGGTATAACGAGCAGTACTTC CASSSNPGTGYNEQYF
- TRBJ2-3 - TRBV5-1 TGCGCCAGCAGCTTCGGGGGGCGACGCACAGATACGCAGTATTTT CASSFGGRRTDTQYF
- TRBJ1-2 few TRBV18 TGTGCCAGCTCACCGCTGGCAGCCGGTGGGAGTACCTTC CASSPLAAGGSTF
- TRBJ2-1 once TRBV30 TGTGCCTGGAGTGTTATAAGGGACAAGAGTCCCTACAATGAGCAGTTCTTC CAWSVIRDKSPYNEQFF
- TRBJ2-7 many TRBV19 TGTGCCAGTAGCCTCTCCAGGGGAAGGGGTGAGCAGTACTTC CASSLSRGRGEQYF
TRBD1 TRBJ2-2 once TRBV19 TGTGCCAGTAGTAGAACAGGGGGCGCGAGCGGGGAGCTGTTTTTT CASSRTGGASGELFF
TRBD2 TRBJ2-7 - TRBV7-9 TGTGCCAGCAGCTTAAGGCGGGAGGGGGACGAGCAGTACTTC CASSLRREGDEQYF
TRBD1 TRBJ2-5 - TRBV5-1 TGCGCCAGCAGCCTAGGACAGGGGAGAGAGACCCAGTACTTC CASSLGQGRETQYF
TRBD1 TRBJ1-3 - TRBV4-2 TGTGCCAGCAGCCCTGGACAGGGGCTTTCTGGAAACACCATATATTTT CASSPGQGLSGNTIYF
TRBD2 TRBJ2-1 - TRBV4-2 TGTGCCAGCAGCCAAGAGTCCAGCGGGAGATCCAATGAGCAGTTCTTC CASSQESSGRSNEQFF
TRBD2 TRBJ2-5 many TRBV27 TGTGCCACTAGACTAGCGGGATCATTGGAGACCCAGTACTTC CATRLAGSLETQYF
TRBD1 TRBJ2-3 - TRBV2 TGTGCCAGCATTATGGACAGGGGCGGGGATACGCAGTATTTT CASIMDRGGDTQYF
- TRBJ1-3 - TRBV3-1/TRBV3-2 TGTGCCAGCAGCCGTTGGAAGACAGGACTCTCTGGAAACACCATATATTTT CASSRWKTGLSGNTIYF
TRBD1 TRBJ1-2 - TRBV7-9 TGTGCCAGCAGCCCCACAGGGGGCTATGGCTACACCTTC CASSPTGGYGYTF